The sequence of this T cell receptor beta chain was determined in a study of T cells in Graves' hyperthyroidism and ophthalmopathy. Study-level points and caveats: Most thyroid clonotypes with frequency above 0.001 were detected in blood.

Amplification targeted TCR beta CDR3 regions from RNA transcripts. The TCR CDR3 was amplified in a first-round RT-PCR using the HTBI primer set. One entry per CDR3 protein results from TCRdb running MiXCR on the multiplex PCR reads. Of 550,000 to 650,000 distinct CDR3 sequences in the sample, about 14% were seen once. This clonotype was recorded many times. The antigen is undetermined. V was clipped by 5 bases and J by 3 bases, with 11 bases between them. CDR3 length: 13 residues. Germline V gives CDR1 MDHEN, CDR2 SYDVKM. The chain couples TRBV28 to TRBJ2-7; D is uncertain. This receptor was obtained from a woman in her forties with Graves' hyperthyroidism. Sequenced material: blood. CDR3 in DNA: TGTGCCAGCAGTCGCGACTGGCTCTACGAGCAGTACTTC. Translating it yields CASSRDWLYEQYF.